This TCR beta chain came from a study of cytotoxic CD8 clonotypes in ibrutinib-treated CLL. On the study more broadly: Once patients had received a median 12 months of treatment, range 6 to 36, response samples were obtained. Study outcomes and limitations: Shared public clonotypes were rare, and on treatment they either got smaller or stayed the same.

Sequencing was designed to attain a depth spanning 1 in 200,000 to 1 in 1 million T cells. Clones were sequenced by immunoSEQ multiplex PCR, and TCRdb holds only the in-frame ones, with some missing. This table holds approximately 320,000 clones, about 61% found once. Concerning this clone: Its antigen is not identified.

CDR3 size: 16 residues. Between the trimmed V and J ends, which lost 1 base and 5 bases, there was a span of 15 bases. Germline V lookup: CDR1 SGHRS, CDR2 YFSETQ. The sequenced sample was PBMCs, obtained after 36 months of ibrutinib treatment. The rearrangement joins TRBV5-1 to TRBJ1-4, with a weak D call TRBD1 (5 bases). The receptor was derived from a human donor with chronic lymphocytic leukemia. The CDR3 bases are TGCGCCAGCAGCTTGCGGGGAGACAGAAGAAATGAAAAACTGTTTTTT. Translating gives CASSLRGDRRNEKLFF.